This T cell receptor (beta chain) was captured by sequencing in a study of regulatory T cells in long-lasting Graves disease. Ten or more counts support this clonotype. The TCR beta library used iRepertoire HTBI primers with Arm-PCR amplification of CDR3. TCRdb re-called the multiplex PCR reads through MiXCR, storing one row per CDR3 protein. Of some 600,000 distinct CDR3 sequences in the sample, about 15% were seen once. Time point of the sample: newly diagnosed GD, antithyroid drugs for less than 3 months. Scientists built the TCR library using RNA that was extracted from PBMCs. Germline assignment: CDR1 LNHDA and CDR2 SQIVND (reference sequence). This CDR3 has 14 residues. The germline V and J ends were trimmed by 6 bases and 1 base, with 9 bases remaining between them. The sample also formed part of further work on T cells in Graves' hyperthyroidism and ophthalmopathy.

The sequence was collected from a man younger than 35 with Graves disease. The chain couples TRBV19 to TRBJ2-2; tentative D call: TRBD2 (5 bases). The material sequenced was peripheral blood mononuclear cells (PBMCs), taken at new diagnosis, from a patient treated with antithyroid drugs. CDR3 sequence reads: CASRTGMNTGELFF. Written as DNA, the CDR3 is TGTGCCAGTAGAACCGGGATGAACACCGGGGAGCTGTTTTTT.